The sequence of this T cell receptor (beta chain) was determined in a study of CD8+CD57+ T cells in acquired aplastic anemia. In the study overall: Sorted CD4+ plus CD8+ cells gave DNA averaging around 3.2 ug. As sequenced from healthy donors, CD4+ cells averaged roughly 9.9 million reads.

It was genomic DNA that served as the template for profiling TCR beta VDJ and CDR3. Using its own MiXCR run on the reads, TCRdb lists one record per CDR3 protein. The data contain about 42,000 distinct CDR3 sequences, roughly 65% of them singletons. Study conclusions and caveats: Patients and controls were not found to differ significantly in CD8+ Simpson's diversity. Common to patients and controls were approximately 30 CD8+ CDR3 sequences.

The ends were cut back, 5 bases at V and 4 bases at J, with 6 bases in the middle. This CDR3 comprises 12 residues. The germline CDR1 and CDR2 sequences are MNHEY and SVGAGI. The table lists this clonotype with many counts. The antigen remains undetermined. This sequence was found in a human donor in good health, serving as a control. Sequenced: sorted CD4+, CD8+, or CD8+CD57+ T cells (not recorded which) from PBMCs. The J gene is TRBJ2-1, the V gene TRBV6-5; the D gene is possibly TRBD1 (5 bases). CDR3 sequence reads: CASSQGYNEQFF. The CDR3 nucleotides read TGTGCCAGCAGTCAGGGTTACAATGAGCAGTTCTTC.